The 6 T cell receptor beta chains below were found in one sample sequenced in a study of beta chain features in type 1 diabetes. The investigators reverse transcribed all of the isolated RNA, so they sequenced expressed TCRB transcripts. Measured with immunoSEQ multiplex PCR; TCRdb has only the in-frame clones, and not every one. Among about 900,000 clones listed, roughly 15% were seen once. Sequenced material: naive CD4+ T cells from blood. The receptors stem from a woman younger than 35 in good health.

The CDR3, as DNA: TGCAGTGCGAAACTACCAATGGGGCAGTTCTTC. Amino acid sequence: CSAKLPMGQFF. The chain recombines TRBV20-1 with TRBJ2-1; D is unresolved. The V gene's germline CDR1 is DFQATT and CDR2 SNEGSKA (reference sequence). V was trimmed by 6 bases and J by 12 bases, leaving 15 bases between them. This CDR3 contains 11 residues.

The chain couples TRBV15 to TRBJ2-2, with unresolved D. The CDR3 is 11 residues long. V lost 9 bases, J lost 5 bases, and 7 bases lay in between. Germline lookup yields CDR1 LNHNV and CDR2 YYDKDF (reference sequence). The CDR3 DNA is TGTGCCACGACCCTAACCGGGGAGCTGTTTTTT. Its protein product is CATTLTGELFF.

V usage is TRBV2 and J usage is TRBJ2-5; D may be TRBD1 (6 bases). The CDR3 length is 13 residues. V was trimmed by 4 bases and J by 7 bases, leaving 13 bases between them. Germline V gives CDR1 SNHLY, CDR2 FYNNEI. CDR3 bases: TGTGCCAGCAGTGGAACAGGGAGCGGGACCCAGTACTTC. It is translated as CASSGTGSGTQYF.

This clone was picked up a small number of times. V gene TRBV5-1 combines with J gene TRBJ2-1; the match to TRBD2 covers 14 bases. The V gene's germline CDR1 is SGHRS and CDR2 YFSETQ. CDR3 size: 15 residues. The V segment lost 2 bases and the J segment 8 bases; nucleotides outside the gene matches: 3. In DNA, the CDR3 is TGCGCCAGCAGCTTAGGACTAGCGGGAGGTGATGAGCAGTTCTTC. It specifies CASSLGLAGGDEQFF.

This clone occurred many times. The rearrangement links TRBV10-3 to TRBJ1-2, with 8 bases identical to TRBD1. The CDR3 sequence is 13 residues long. V trimming: 9 bases; J trimming: 7 bases; junction bases outside the gene matches: 10. Germline V lookup: CDR1 ENHRY, CDR2 SYGVKD. CDR3 amino acids: CAINQGASSGYTF. As DNA, the CDR3 is TGTGCCATAAACCAGGGGGCGAGCAGTGGCTACACCTTC.

This clone was seen more than once but under ten times. The V gene is TRBV11-2, the J gene TRBJ1-2; D might be TRBD1 (6 bases). V lost 6 bases, J lost 1 base, and 18 bases lay in between. CDR3 size: 16 residues. CDR1 and CDR2 (germline): SGHAT, FQNNGV. The CDR3 region has the DNA TGTGCCAGCAGTCAAAGGGGGGGAGCCTTTAACTATGGCTACACCTTC. It is translated as CASSQRGGAFNYGYTF.